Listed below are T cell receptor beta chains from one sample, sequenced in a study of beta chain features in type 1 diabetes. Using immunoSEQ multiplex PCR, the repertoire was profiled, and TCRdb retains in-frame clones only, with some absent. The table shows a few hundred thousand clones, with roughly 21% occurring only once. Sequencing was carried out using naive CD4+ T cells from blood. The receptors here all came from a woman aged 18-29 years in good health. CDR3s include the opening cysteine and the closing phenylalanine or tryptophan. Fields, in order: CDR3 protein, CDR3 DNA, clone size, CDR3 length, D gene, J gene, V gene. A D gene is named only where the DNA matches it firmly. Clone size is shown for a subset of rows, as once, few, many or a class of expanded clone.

CASRPRVVNTEAFF | TGTGCCAGCAGGCCACGGGTAGTTAACACTGAAGCTTTCTTT | . | 14 | . | TRBJ1-1 | TRBV2
CASSDRSGRSYEQYF | TGTGCCAGCTCGGACAGGAGCGGGAGGAGCTACGAGCAGTACTTC | . | 15 | TRBD2 | TRBJ2-7 | TRBV18
CASSLQGTDGYTF | TGTGCCAGCAGTTTACAGGGAACCGACGGCTACACCTTC | . | 13 | . | TRBJ1-2 | TRBV6-6
CASSYDNNYGYTF | TGTGCCAGCAGTTACGACAATAACTATGGCTACACCTTC | few | 13 | . | TRBJ1-2 | TRBV6-5
CAWSVLPGWGPHEAFF | TGTGCCTGGAGTGTACTCCCGGGGTGGGGGCCCCATGAAGCTTTCTTT | . | 16 | . | TRBJ1-1 | TRBV30
CASSDPNRDSHSPLHF | TGTGCCAGCAGTGACCCAAACCGGGACAGCCATTCACCCCTCCACTTT | few | 16 | TRBD1 | TRBJ1-6 | TRBV6-1
CASSTVNTEAFF | TGTGCCAGCAGTACAGTAAACACTGAAGCTTTCTTT | . | 12 | . | TRBJ1-1 | TRBV6-6
CAWQGSGTTGELFF | TGTGCCTGGCAAGGTAGCGGGACTACCGGGGAGCTGTTTTTT | . | 14 | TRBD2 | TRBJ2-2 | TRBV30
CAWSTGDNQPQHF | TGTGCCTGGTCGACAGGGGACAATCAGCCCCAGCATTTT | . | 13 | TRBD1 | TRBJ1-5 | TRBV30
CASGSGLDGSEQFF | TGTGCTAGTGGTTCAGGACTAGATGGGAGTGAGCAGTTCTTC | . | 14 | TRBD2 | TRBJ2-1 | TRBV12-5
CASSLGQGALWYGYTF | TGTGCCAGCAGCTTGGGACAGGGGGCGCTTTGGTATGGCTACACCTTC | few | 16 | TRBD1 | TRBJ1-2 | TRBV7-8
CAWTMTGAQDNEQFF | TGTGCCTGGACCATGACAGGGGCGCAGGACAATGAGCAGTTCTTC | few | 15 | TRBD1 | TRBJ2-1 | TRBV30
CAKTTGRSYEQYF | TGTGCCAAGACGACAGGGCGATCCTACGAGCAGTACTTC | few | 13 | TRBD1 | TRBJ2-7 | TRBV7-9
CASSEDWTVTYEQYF | TGTGCCAGCAGTGAAGATTGGACAGTTACCTACGAGCAGTACTTC | . | 15 | . | TRBJ2-7 | TRBV2
CASSAEWGPYEQYF | TGTGCCAGCAGCGCGGAATGGGGGCCCTACGAGCAGTACTTC | . | 14 | . | TRBJ2-7 | TRBV9
CASSLAGDRDTQYF | TGTGCCAGCAGTCTAGCGGGAGATAGAGATACGCAGTATTTT | few | 14 | TRBD2 | TRBJ2-3 | TRBV25-1
CASSPPRGTGPQETQYF | TGTGCCAGCTCACCACCTCGTGGGACAGGGCCCCAAGAGACCCAGTACTTC | . | 17 | TRBD1 | TRBJ2-5 | TRBV18
CASRGYSSYNEQFF | TGTGCCAGCAGAGGTTACAGCTCCTACAATGAGCAGTTCTTC | . | 14 | . | TRBJ2-1 | TRBV6-5
CASSLPRTPLHF | TGTGCCAGCAGCTTACCTAGGACACCCCTCCACTTT | . | 12 | . | TRBJ1-6 | TRBV7-9
CASSGTALYEQYF | TGCGCCAGCAGCGGGACAGCCCTCTACGAGCAGTACTTC | few | 13 | TRBD1 | TRBJ2-7 | TRBV5-1
CASSAGVEEKLFF | TGTGCCAGCAGTGCAGGGGTAGAAGAAAAACTGTTTTTT | . | 13 | . | TRBJ1-4 | TRBV2
CAWSIIRVYGYTF | TGTGCCTGGAGTATTATCCGTGTCTATGGCTACACCTTC | . | 13 | . | TRBJ1-2 | TRBV30